These 10 T cell receptor beta chains came from one sample sequenced in a study of metastatic and nonmetastatic thyroid tumors. With MiXCR, TCRdb reprocessed the PCR reads. Here the sample spans about 22,000 clones, more than 30% being singletons. No treatment had been given to any patient before thyroid surgery. Sequencing was carried out using blood. The receptors were sampled from a male donor with papillary thyroid cancer or a benign thyroid nodule (not recorded which). Some clones in this sample may be carry-over from other donors' samples.

In this sample, this clone turned up once. The chain is built from TRBV7-6 and TRBJ2-7; 10 nucleotides match TRBD2. The junction had 12 bases not matched to a gene; V was cut back by 5 bases and J by 2 bases. CDR1 and CDR2 from the germline V gene are SGHVS and FNYEAQ. The CDR3 consists of 17 residues. This CDR3 reads CASSNPLAGAKTYEQYF. For the CDR3, the DNA is TGTGCCAGCAGCAACCCCCTAGCGGGAGCTAAGACCTACGAGCAGTACTTC.

The sample holds a few counts of this clone. At one end, the junction sequence differs from germline, possibly due to a read error. This chain links TRBV7-9 with TRBJ2-7; possible D gene TRBD1, 6 bases. Germline lookup yields CDR1 SEHNR and CDR2 FQNEAQ (reference sequence). The CDR3 is 12 residues long. CDR3 coding DNA: TGTGCCAGCACCTTAGAGGGGGACGAGCAGTACTTC. It yields the protein CASTLEGDEQYF.

The rearrangement uses TRBV11-2 and TRBJ2-7; D might be TRBD1 (5 bases). V dropped 4 bases and J dropped 1 base, with 11 bases sitting between them. The CDR3 totals 14 residues. The germline V gene encodes CDR1 SGHAT and CDR2 FQNNGV. The CDR3 region has the DNA TGTGCCAGCAGCTCTCCCCGACAGTCCTACGAGCAGTACTTC. This translates into CASSSPRQSYEQYF.

This clone was detected only a few times. This chain links TRBV6-1 with TRBJ2-7, with TRBD2 matching over 11 bases. The V segment lost 6 bases and the J segment 2 bases; nucleotides outside the gene matches: 9. This CDR3 contains 16 residues. Germline-derived CDR1 and CDR2 are MNHNS and SASEGT. CDR3 sequence: CASRSTTSGGAYEQYF. CDR3 coding DNA: TGTGCCAGCAGATCCACTACTAGCGGGGGAGCCTACGAGCAGTACTTC.

This clone turned up a few times. V and J are TRBV28 and TRBJ2-7; TRBD2 matches 7 bases. V dropped 6 bases and J dropped 5; count of bases not matched to a gene: 13. Germline V gene sequence: CDR1 MDHEN, CDR2 SYDVKM. This CDR3 spans 15 amino acids. The CDR3 here is CASRRHGGRSDEQYF. CDR3 nucleotides: TGTGCCAGCAGACGGCACGGCGGGAGATCCGACGAGCAGTACTTC.

This clone was observed many times. The chain combines TRBV12-3 or TRBV12-4 with TRBJ2-3; TRBD2 is a possible D gene (5 bases). The V end lost 7 bases, the J end lost 4 bases, and 12 bases lay between the germline ends. This CDR3 spans 13 amino acids. DNA for the CDR3: TGTGCCAGCACCCTTGGGAGTGCAGATACGCAGTATTTT. Residues: CASTLGSADTQYF.

This clone occurred many times. A much larger clone differs from this one at a single base, so this may be a read error. The chain combines TRBV19 with TRBJ2-2; possible D gene TRBD2, 5 bases. The germline V gene has CDR1 LNHDA and CDR2 SQIVND (reference sequence). The CDR3 is 14 residues long. The DNA of the CDR3 is TGTGTCAGTAAGAGACTATATAACACCGGGGAGCTGTTTTTT. Translated: CVSKRLYNTGELFF.

The V gene is TRBV20-1, the J gene TRBJ1-5; D is undetermined. Germline CDR1 reads DFQATT; CDR2 reads SNEGSKA (reference sequence). The CDR3 runs to 13 residues. V was trimmed by 1 base and J by 10 bases, leaving 14 bases between them. Here the CDR3 DNA reads TGCAGTGCTAGAGTTGGTGACGTCGGACCCCAGCATTTT. As protein: CSARVGDVGPQHF.

This clone was counted many times. The CDR3 reads CASSLTGTGSGTDTQYF. CDR3 coding DNA: TGTGCCAGCAGCTTAACCGGGACAGGGTCCGGCACAGATACGCAGTATTTT. The chain is built from TRBV7-6 and TRBJ2-3; the match to TRBD1 covers 9 bases. The junction had 7 bases not matched to a gene; V was cut back by 2 bases and J by 1 base. In germline, CDR1 is SGHVS, CDR2 FNYEAQ. This CDR3 contains 17 residues.

The table lists this clone with a few counts. The rearrangement uses TRBV19 and TRBJ1-2; 8 nucleotides agree with TRBD1. V shed 5 bases and J 4 bases; nucleotides not matched to a gene: 9. CDR1 LNHDA and CDR2 SQIVND come from the germline V gene (reference sequence). There are 15 residues in the CDR3. CDR3 region: CASSLRPTGGYGYTF. CDR3 DNA sequence: TGTGCCAGTAGTCTCCGGCCCACAGGGGGCTATGGCTACACCTTC.